One and the same sample provided the 4 T cell receptor beta chains below, sequenced in a study of CD8+CD57+ T cells in acquired aplastic anemia. The authors sequenced patients whose flow cytometry had shown CD8+CD57+ cell expansion. CDR3 and TCR beta VDJ profiling relied on genomic DNA as the template. TCRdb analysed the reads with MiXCR anew, one entry per CDR3 protein. The table has some 170,000 distinct CDR3 sequences, 47% seen once. Material: sorted CD4+, CD8+, or CD8+CD57+ T cells (not recorded which) from PBMCs. These receptors all stem from a human donor with aplastic anemia.

This clonotype was detected a few times. The V call is TRBV18, the J call TRBJ1-5; tentatively, D is TRBD1 (6 bases). V was shortened by 3 bases and J by 4 bases, with 13 bases between the two germline ends. The length of the CDR3 is 15 residues. Germline CDR1 reads KGHSH; CDR2 reads LQKENI. The CDR3: CASSPGQTWNQPQHF. The CDR3 DNA is TGTGCCAGCTCACCGGGACAAACTTGGAATCAGCCCCAGCATTTT.

This clonotype occurred many times. The chain couples TRBV4-1 to TRBJ1-3; D unclear. Per the germline V gene, CDR1 is MGHRA and CDR2 is YSYEKL. Trimming pared 3 bases from V and 0 bases from J, leaving 12 bases between. The CDR3 covers 16 residues. The CDR3, as DNA: TGCGCCAGCAGCCATCAGCTAGGAAGCTCTGGAAACACCATATATTTT. Translating it yields CASSHQLGSSGNTIYF.

The rearrangement joins TRBV25-1 to TRBJ2-2; tentative D call: TRBD1 (5 bases). The V gene's germline CDR1 is MGHDK and CDR2 SYGVNS. CDR3 length equals 15 residues. Trimming left V 1 base short and J 1 base short, with 7 bases between. Here the CDR3 DNA reads TGTGCCAGCAGTGAATTAACAGGGAACACCGGGGAGCTGTTTTTT. Its protein product is CASSELTGNTGELFF.

The CDR3 loop is CASSARSGGPTAEQFF. CDR3 in DNA: TGTGCCAGCAGCGCCCGAAGCGGGGGCCCCACAGCTGAGCAGTTCTTC. The chain employs TRBV7-6 and TRBJ2-1; 8 bases fit TRBD2. V dropped 5 bases and J dropped 9; count of bases not matched to a gene: 15. The CDR3 has 16 amino acids. Germline loops: CDR1 SGHVS, CDR2 FNYEAQ.